One and the same sample provided the 31 T cell receptor beta chains below, sequenced in a study of cytomegalovirus exposure and HLA in healthy donors. The PCR was carried out with 60 Vbeta primers and 13 Jbeta primers. Produced via immunoSEQ multiplex PCR; TCRdb's table is partial and in-frame only. The sample contains about 170,000 clones, about two thirds of which appear only once. Sequenced input: PBMCs. These receptors were obtained from a human donor in good health.

J is TRBJ2-7 and V is TRBV5-6, with a tentative D call TRBD1 (5 bases). The CDR3 runs 14 residues. V dropped 1 base and J dropped 0 bases, with 8 bases sitting between them. Per the germline V gene, CDR1 is SGHDT and CDR2 is YYEEEE. The CDR3 sequence is CASSLPTDSYEQYF. For the CDR3, the DNA is TGTGCCAGCAGCTTGCCGACAGACTCCTACGAGCAGTACTTC.

The chain recombines TRBV7-3 with TRBJ2-1, with 7 bases aligning to TRBD1. The CDR3 totals 15 residues. Germline V lookup: CDR1 SGHTA, CDR2 FQGTGA. The J segment lost 3 bases and the V segment lost 0 bases, leaving 2 bases of the junction unmatched. The CDR3: CASSLTGGIYNEQFF. CDR3 sequence (DNA): TGTGCCAGCAGCTTAACAGGGGGCATCTACAATGAGCAGTTCTTC.

This rearrangement joins TRBV25-1 to TRBJ1-4; 8 nucleotides agree with TRBD1. After removal of 6 bases from V and 4 bases from J, the junction contained 7 bases not matched to a gene. The CDR3 runs to 15 residues. Germline-derived CDR1 and CDR2 are MGHDK and SYGVNS. The CDR3 is CASSMTGAGNEKLFF. CDR3 nucleotide sequence: TGTGCCAGCAGCATGACAGGGGCCGGTAATGAAAAACTGTTTTTT.

The table lists this clone with a few counts. The chain is built from TRBV15 and TRBJ2-7; 12 bases are a match to TRBD1. The germline gives CDR1 LNHNV, CDR2 YYDKDF (reference sequence). This CDR3 is built from 15 residues. Trimming took 3 bases from V and 6 from J; bases not matched to a gene: 6. The CDR3 coding sequence is TGTGCCACCAGCAGTACCGGGACAGGGGGCTCCGAGCAGTACTTC. Translated: CATSSTGTGGSEQYF.

The V gene is TRBV7-2, the J gene TRBJ2-5, with a possible D match to TRBD1 (6 bases). CDR1 and CDR2 from the germline V gene are SGHTA and FQGNSA. V lost 3 bases, J lost 6 bases, and 8 bases lay in between. The CDR3 contains 12 residues. DNA of the CDR3: TGTGCCAGCAGCTTTCAGGGGAAGACCCAGTACTTC. It specifies CASSFQGKTQYF.

The chain couples TRBV4-1 to TRBJ1-5, with TRBD1 matching over 9 bases. The CDR3 is 16 amino acids. J was trimmed by 4 bases and V by 2 bases; bases with no gene match: 6. Germline CDR1 reads MGHRA; CDR2 reads YSYEKL. In DNA form, the CDR3 reads TGCGCCAGCAGCCAATGGGGACAGGGTCGAAATCAGCCCCAGCATTTT. Protein product: CASSQWGQGRNQPQHF.

The rearrangement joins TRBV5-4 to TRBJ2-5; D remains ambiguous. The V gene's germline CDR1 is SGHNT and CDR2 YYREEE (reference sequence). This CDR3 is 14 amino acids long. V was trimmed by 1 base and J by 4 bases, leaving 11 bases between them. The CDR3 nucleotides read TGTGCCAGCAGCTTGATAACTGCAACAGAGACCCAGTACTTC. It encodes CASSLITATETQYF.

The rearrangement joins TRBV5-4 to TRBJ1-3; D is possibly TRBD1 (6 bases). Per the germline V gene, CDR1 is SGHNT and CDR2 is YYREEE (reference sequence). The CDR3 is 17 amino acids. The V end was cut by 4 bases, the J end by 0 bases, with 17 bases between. DNA of the CDR3: TGTGCCAGCAGCACAGGACAGTTAGGTCTCTCTGGAAACACCATATATTTT. This sequence encodes CASSTGQLGLSGNTIYF.

This sequence joins TRBV6-6 and TRBJ2-1; D is ambiguous. V was clipped by 6 bases and J by 9 bases, with 15 bases between them. Germline CDR1 MNHNY, CDR2 SVGAGI (reference sequence). The CDR3 totals 13 residues. CDR3 in amino acids: CASSPPPTAEQFF. The DNA for the CDR3 is TGTGCCAGCAGCCCACCCCCCACAGCTGAGCAGTTCTTC.

This sequence joins TRBV7-3 and TRBJ2-3, with TRBD2 identical over 7 bases. The germline gives CDR1 SGHTA, CDR2 FQGTGA. Trimming removed 2 bases from V and 2 bases from J; junction bases left unmatched: 7. There are 16 residues in the CDR3. This CDR3 is CASSLRSGLTTDTQYF. CDR3 sequence (DNA): TGTGCCAGCAGCTTACGTTCGGGACTAACCACAGATACGCAGTATTTT.

Only a few counts were recorded for this clone. The rearrangement links TRBV19 to TRBJ2-7; D gene unclear. Germline CDR1 and CDR2: LNHDA and SQIVND (reference sequence). Trimming removed 3 bases at V and 7 bases at J, with 7 bases between. CDR3 size: 11 residues. CDR3 sequence reads: CASSIREEQYF. The CDR3 DNA reads TGTGCCAGTAGTATTAGAGAGGAGCAGTACTTC.

The chain couples TRBV7-2 to TRBJ2-1; D unclear. There are 12 residues in the CDR3. The V gene's germline CDR1 is SGHTA and CDR2 FQGNSA. V gave up 5 bases and J gave up 7 bases, with 9 bases separating them. CDR3: CASSQDWNEQFF. Here the CDR3 DNA reads TGTGCCAGCAGCCAAGACTGGAATGAGCAGTTCTTC.

The V call is TRBV5-1, the J call TRBJ2-1; D may be TRBD2 (6 bases). The CDR3 sequence is 17 residues long. Trimming took 5 bases from V and 3 from J, leaving 21 bases between them. CDR1 is SGHRS and CDR2 is YFSETQ in the germline V gene. The CDR3 here is CASRLRGAGPLYNEQFF. The CDR3 DNA reads as TGCGCCAGCAGGCTGAGGGGCGCGGGGCCTCTCTACAATGAGCAGTTCTTC.

As DNA, the CDR3 is TGTGCCAGCAGCCCCCGATGGACAGGGGGCAATCAGCCCCAGCATTTT. It yields the protein CASSPRWTGGNQPQHF. The chain joins TRBV7-8 to TRBJ1-5, with 9 bases fitting TRBD1. The CDR3 is 16 amino acids. V lost 5 bases to trimming and J lost 2 bases; unmatched junction nucleotides: 7. Looked up from germline, CDR1 is SGHVS and CDR2 is FQNEAQ. Drawing the rest from reference TRBV7-8 and TRBJ1-5, the complete variable domain is GAGVSQSPRYKVAKRGQDVALRCDPISGHVSLFWYQQALGQGPEFLTYFQNEAQLDKSGLPSDRFFAERPEGSVSTLKIQRTQQEDSAVYLCASSPRWTGGNQPQHFGDGTRLSIL.

The V gene is TRBV11-1, the J gene TRBJ2-1, with 10 bases aligning to TRBD2. V lost 1 base and J lost 6; bases outside the gene matches: 3. The germline CDR1 and CDR2 sequences are SGHAT and FQDESV (reference sequence). The CDR3 extends over 15 amino acids. This CDR3 is CASSLGAGGPNEQFF. The CDR3 bases are TGTGCCAGCAGCTTAGGAGCGGGGGGGCCCAATGAGCAGTTCTTC.

This chain joins TRBV30 and TRBJ2-7; perhaps TRBD1 as D (6 bases). Deletions cut 5 bases from V and 5 bases from J, with 13 bases between. Germline-derived CDR1 and CDR2 are GTSNPN and SVGIG (reference sequence). The CDR3 spans 12 residues. CDR3 amino acids: CAWGGDVDEQYF. CDR3 DNA sequence: TGTGCCTGGGGGGGCGACGTGGACGAGCAGTACTTC.

The chain uses TRBV20-1 and TRBJ1-2; 10 nucleotides align to TRBD1. Germline assignment: CDR1 DFQATT and CDR2 SNEGSKA (reference sequence). The CDR3 contains 11 residues. Here the CDR3 reads CTLDRGFGYTF. CDR3 DNA: TGCACCCTGGACAGGGGGTTTGGCTACACCTTC.

The rearrangement uses TRBV5-6 and TRBJ2-5; 11 bases line up with TRBD2. Germline V CDR1 and CDR2: SGHDT, YYEEEE. Germline trimming cut 1 base from V and 5 bases from J; bases unmatched to any gene: 10. CDR3 length equals 17 residues. The CDR3 is CASSLLVAGGPWETQYF. DNA for the CDR3: TGTGCCAGCAGCTTGTTAGTAGCGGGGGGGCCCTGGGAGACCCAGTACTTC.

The rearrangement links TRBV7-9 to TRBJ1-1; TRBD1 is a possible D gene (6 bases). Trimming removed 5 bases from V and 0 bases from J, with 10 bases in between. Germline V gives CDR1 SEHNR, CDR2 FQNEAQ (reference sequence). The CDR3 contains 14 residues. The CDR3 bases are TGTGCCAGCAGCCAACAGGGCGTGAACACTGAAGCTTTCTTT. Its translation: CASSQQGVNTEAFF.

V and J are TRBV7-9 and TRBJ2-5; 8 bases map to TRBD1. The CDR3 is 15 residues long. Germline V gene lookup returns CDR1 SEHNR and CDR2 FQNEAQ (reference sequence). V gave up 5 bases and J gave up 2 bases; unmatched junction bases: 7. The CDR3 nucleotides are TGTGCCAGCAGCGCTTACGGACAGGGACAAGAGACCCAGTACTTC. Its translation: CASSAYGQGQETQYF.

In this sample, this clone turned up once. The chain carries TRBV7-8 and TRBJ1-6; the D is unclear. V was trimmed by 2 bases and J by 10 bases, leaving 9 bases between them. Per the germline V gene, CDR1 is SGHVS and CDR2 is FQNEAQ. The length of the CDR3 is 13 residues. The chain's CDR3 is CASSLLVISPLHF. In DNA, the CDR3 is TGTGCCAGCAGCTTACTTGTAATCTCACCCCTCCACTTT.

V and J are TRBV6-6 and TRBJ1-2; D call uncertain. Between the trimmed V and J ends, which lost 2 bases and 4 bases, there was a span of 11 bases. This CDR3 region has 14 residues. Germline V gives CDR1 MNHNY, CDR2 SVGAGI (reference sequence). Here the CDR3 DNA reads TGTGCCAGCAGTTACCCGGGAAGTATCTATGGCTACACCTTC. As protein: CASSYPGSIYGYTF.

The J gene is TRBJ1-1, the V gene TRBV18; TRBD1 matches 12 bases. The CDR3 covers 18 residues. Germline lookup yields CDR1 KGHSH and CDR2 LQKENI. The trim removed 2 bases at V and 3 bases at J, leaving 10 bases unmatched. The CDR3 loop reads CASSPSIGTGGQDTEAFF. The CDR3 nucleotides read TGTGCCAGCTCACCAAGCATTGGGACAGGGGGCCAAGACACTGAAGCTTTCTTT.

The chain is built from TRBV2 and TRBJ2-3, with 10 bases identical to TRBD2. V shed 5 bases, J shed 7 bases, and the junction held 6 bases outside the gene matches. The CDR3 is made up of 14 amino acids. The germline V gene has CDR1 SNHLY and CDR2 FYNNEI. Written as DNA, the CDR3 is TGTGCCAGCAGTCAACTAGCGGGGTCTCATACGCAGTATTTT. Translating it yields CASSQLAGSHTQYF.

V and J are TRBV10-3 and TRBJ2-7, with D possibly TRBD1 on 5 matching bases. The CDR3 is 12 amino acids. CDR1 is ENHRY and CDR2 is SYGVKD in the germline V gene. V was clipped by 3 bases and J by 3 bases, with 6 bases between them. The CDR3 spells CAISDQGYEQYF. CDR3 nucleotides: TGTGCCATCAGTGATCAGGGCTACGAGCAGTACTTC.

The chain has TRBV27 and TRBJ1-6; 9 bases map to TRBD1. Germline V gene data show CDR1 as MNHEY and CDR2 as SMNVEV (reference sequence). The CDR3 is 12 amino acids. Unmatched junction bases numbered 5, after V lost 11 bases and J lost 9 bases. The CDR3 region is CAAGQGSSPLHF. CDR3 nucleotide sequence: TGTGCCGCGGGACAGGGCAGTTCACCCCTCCACTTT.

This chain links TRBV5-1 with TRBJ2-5, with 15 bases matching TRBD2. V lost 4 bases, J lost 5 bases, and 9 bases stayed unmatched. The CDR3 extends over 17 amino acids. Germline V lookup: CDR1 SGHRS, CDR2 YFSETQ. CDR3 amino acids: CASSPGLAGGPGETQYF. The DNA for the CDR3 is TGCGCCAGCAGCCCCGGACTAGCGGGGGGGCCCGGGGAGACCCAGTACTTC.

The rearrangement links TRBV23-1 to TRBJ2-7, with 10 bases that match TRBD1. TRBV23-1 belongs to the ORF category, with a function that is uncertain. Losses at the gene ends were 4 bases for V and 0 bases for J; bases not matched to a gene: 3. This CDR3 has 15 amino acids. The CDR3 bases are TGCGCCAGCAGTCTACGACAGGGGGCCTCCTACGAGCAGTACTTC. Residues: CASSLRQGASYEQYF.

This rearrangement joins TRBV4-1 to TRBJ1-6; D perhaps matches TRBD1 (6 bases). The CDR3 consists of 18 residues. Trimming pared 0 bases from V and 3 bases from J, leaving 15 bases between. The germline CDR1 and CDR2 sequences are MGHRA and YSYEKL. The CDR3 DNA sequence: TGCGCCAGCAGCCAAGATCTGGACAGCGAATTCTATAATTCACCCCTCCACTTT. It encodes CASSQDLDSEFYNSPLHF.

The CDR3 protein is CASSLQEWRTDTQYF. The CDR3 DNA sequence: TGTGCCAGCTCACTCCAGGAATGGCGCACAGATACGCAGTATTTT. The V gene is TRBV18, the J gene TRBJ2-3, with D uncertain. Germline V gene data show CDR1 as KGHSH and CDR2 as LQKENI. There are 15 residues in the CDR3. Trimming left V 4 bases short and J 1 base short, with 12 bases between.

This clone was seen a handful of times. The chain carries TRBV9 and TRBJ2-3; perhaps TRBD2 as D (6 bases). The germline V and J ends were trimmed by 4 bases and 2 bases, with 20 bases remaining between them. From germline, CDR1 is SGDLS and CDR2 YYNGEE. The CDR3 is 17 residues long. CDR3 in amino acids: CASSPRDPRIYTDTQYF. CDR3 in DNA: TGTGCCAGCAGCCCGCGGGATCCAAGGATTTACACAGATACGCAGTATTTT.